This entry concerns a single TCR beta chain. This sample is part of a study of siplizumab effects on memory and regulatory T cells. Clones were read by immunoSEQ multiplex PCR, and TCRdb kept only the in-frame ones, dropping some. Of around 100,000 clones in the sample, approximately 92% were seen once. Sequencing was done on a sample of CD4+ T cells sorted from blood. The clonotype originates from a human donor in good health.

CDR3 sequence reads: CASSPEGTAEAFF. In DNA form, the CDR3 reads TGTGCCAGCTCACCAGAGGGTACGGCTGAAGCTTTCTTT. The V and J genes are TRBV18 and TRBJ1-1; D is ambiguous. This CDR3 has 13 residues. Trimming shortened V by 2 bases and J by 6 bases, and 10 bases separated the two germline ends. Germline V lookup: CDR1 KGHSH, CDR2 LQKENI.